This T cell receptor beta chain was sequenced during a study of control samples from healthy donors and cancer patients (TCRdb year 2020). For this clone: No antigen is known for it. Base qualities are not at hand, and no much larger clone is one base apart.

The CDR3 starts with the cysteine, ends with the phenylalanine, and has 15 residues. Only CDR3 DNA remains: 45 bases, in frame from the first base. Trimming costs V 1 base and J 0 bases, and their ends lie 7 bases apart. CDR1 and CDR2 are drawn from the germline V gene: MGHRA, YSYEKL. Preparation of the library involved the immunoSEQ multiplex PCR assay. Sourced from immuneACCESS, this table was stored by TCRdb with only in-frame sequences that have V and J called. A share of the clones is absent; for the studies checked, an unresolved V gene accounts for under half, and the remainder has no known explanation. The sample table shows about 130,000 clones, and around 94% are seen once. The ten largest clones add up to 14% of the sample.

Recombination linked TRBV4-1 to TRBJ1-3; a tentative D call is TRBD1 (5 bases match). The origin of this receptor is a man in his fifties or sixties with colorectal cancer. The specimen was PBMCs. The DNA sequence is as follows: TGCGCCAGCAGCCAAGTAGGGGTCTCTGGAAACACCATATATTTT. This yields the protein CASSQVGVSGNTIYF.